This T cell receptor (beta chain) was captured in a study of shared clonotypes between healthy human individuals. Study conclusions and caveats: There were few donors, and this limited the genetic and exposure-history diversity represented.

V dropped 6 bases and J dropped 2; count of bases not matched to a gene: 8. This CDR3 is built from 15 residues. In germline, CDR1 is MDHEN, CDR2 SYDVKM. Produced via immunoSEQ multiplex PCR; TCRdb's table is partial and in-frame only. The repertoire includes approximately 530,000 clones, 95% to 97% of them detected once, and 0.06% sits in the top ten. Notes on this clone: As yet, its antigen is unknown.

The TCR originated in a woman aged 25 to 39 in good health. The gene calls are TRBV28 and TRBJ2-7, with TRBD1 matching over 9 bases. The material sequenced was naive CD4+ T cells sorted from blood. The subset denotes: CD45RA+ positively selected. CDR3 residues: CASSLPGQGPYEQYF. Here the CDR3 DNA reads TGTGCCAGCAGCCTCCCGGGACAGGGTCCCTACGAGCAGTACTTC.